This T cell receptor beta chain stems from a study of cytomegalovirus exposure and HLA in healthy donors. Broader study findings: Later analysis demonstrated an association between a missense DCLRE1C variant and TCR beta V- and J-gene trimming.

The PCR had 60 Vbeta and 13 Jbeta primers. Repertoires were generated with immunoSEQ multiplex PCR, while TCRdb's copy carries only in-frame clones and drops some. The sample carries about 210,000 clones, 75% to 80% recorded once. Concerning this clone itself: The target antigen is unknown.

The source is a male donor in good health and CMV-seronegative. Sequences were obtained from PBMCs.

In DNA, the CDR3 is TGTGCCAGCAGAAAGCATACGAACACTGAAGCTTTCTTT. It specifies CASRKHTNTEAFF. The V gene is TRBV27, the J gene TRBJ1-1; D is unresolved. CDR3 length: 13 amino acids. Germline V gives CDR1 MNHEY, CDR2 SMNVEV (reference sequence). V was cut by 6 bases and J by 1 base, with 9 bases left in between.